This paragraph covers one T cell receptor (beta chain) sequence. The sample comes from a study of T-cell reconstitution after alpha-beta-depleted transplantation in children. The CDR3 contains 17 residues. Germline-derived CDR1 and CDR2 are SEHNR and FQNEAQ (reference sequence). Between the trimmed V and J ends, which lost 3 bases and 0 bases, there was a span of 14 bases. This sample's TCRbeta library carried unique molecular identifier barcodes. TCRdb reprocessed the PCR reads with MiXCR, giving one entry per CDR3 protein. Here the sample spans some 530,000 distinct CDR3 sequences, around 12% being singletons.

This material consisted of PBMCs from the stem cell graft donor, taken from the stem cell graft. The V call is TRBV7-9, the J call TRBJ2-2, with D tentatively TRBD1 (5 bases). The sequence was obtained from a human donor who donated a stem cell graft to a child with combined immunodeficiency. The CDR3 nucleotides are TGTGCCAGCAGCTTTCTTTCGACAGCCTCGAACACCGGGGAGCTGTTTTTT. This gives the protein CASSFLSTASNTGELFF.